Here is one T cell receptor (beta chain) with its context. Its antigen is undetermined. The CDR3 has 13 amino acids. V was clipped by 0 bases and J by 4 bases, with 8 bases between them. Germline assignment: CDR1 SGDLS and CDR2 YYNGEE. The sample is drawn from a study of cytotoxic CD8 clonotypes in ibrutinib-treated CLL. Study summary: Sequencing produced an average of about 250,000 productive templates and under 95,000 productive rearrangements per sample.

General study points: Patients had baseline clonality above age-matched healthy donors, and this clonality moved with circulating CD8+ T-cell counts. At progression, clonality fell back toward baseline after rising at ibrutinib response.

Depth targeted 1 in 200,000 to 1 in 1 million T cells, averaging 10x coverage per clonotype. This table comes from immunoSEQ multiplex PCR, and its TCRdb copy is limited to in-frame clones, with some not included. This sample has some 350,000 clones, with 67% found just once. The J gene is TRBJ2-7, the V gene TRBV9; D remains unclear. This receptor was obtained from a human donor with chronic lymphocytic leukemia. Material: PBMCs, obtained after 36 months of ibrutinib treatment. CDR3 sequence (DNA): TGTGCCAGCAGCGTAGAGCCCGATTACGAGCAGTACTTC. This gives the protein CASSVEPDYEQYF.